Below, 8 T cell receptor beta chains from the same sample are listed, as sequenced in a study of T cells in Graves' hyperthyroidism and ophthalmopathy. Amplified regions were TCR beta CDR3 sequences from RNA transcripts. The TCR CDR3 first-round RT-PCR relied on the HTBI primer set. TCRdb processed the multiplex PCR reads anew with MiXCR; each CDR3 protein has one entry. The sample consists of hundreds of thousands of distinct CDR3 sequences, around 15% of them appearing once. Material for sequencing was blood. These receptors were obtained from a woman aged 25-40 years with Graves' hyperthyroidism.

In its sample, this clonotype was seen many times. This sequence joins TRBV11-2 and TRBJ2-7; D is unresolved. CDR3 length: 15 amino acids. Germline V gene data show CDR1 as SGHAT and CDR2 as FQNNGV. V lost 1 base to trimming and J lost 2 bases, with 12 bases between them. The CDR3 coding sequence is TGTGCCAGCAGCTTAGCGATGGGCTTGACCTACGAGCAGTACTTC. This translates into CASSLAMGLTYEQYF.

This clonotype was detected ten times or more. The chain has TRBV11-2 and TRBJ2-7, with no clear D. The CDR3 loop spans 13 amino acids. Germline CDR1 is SGHAT and CDR2 is FQNNGV. Trimming took 5 bases from V and 3 from J, leaving 11 bases between them. Here the CDR3 reads CASSQTWDYEQYF. CDR3 DNA: TGTGCCAGCAGCCAAACTTGGGACTACGAGCAGTACTTC.

The chain has TRBV5-1 and TRBJ2-5, with D possibly being TRBD1 or TRBD2 (6 bases each). This CDR3 spans 17 amino acids. V was cut by 8 bases and J by 5 bases, with 28 bases left in between. CDR1 SGHRS and CDR2 YFSETQ come from the germline V gene. The CDR3 sequence: CASPSTGIREVEETQYF. CDR3 in DNA: TGCGCCAGTCCGAGTACAGGGATAAGGGAGGTCGAGGAGACCCAGTACTTC. Complete variable domain (other parts from reference TRBV5-1 and TRBJ2-5): KAGVTQTPRYLIKTRGQQVTLSCSPISGHRSVSWYQQTPGQGLQFLFEYFSETQRNKGNFPGRFSGRQFSNSRSEMNVSTLELGDSALYLCASPSTGIREVEETQYFGPGTRLLVL.

This clonotype was seen only a few times. The chain links TRBV2 to TRBJ1-2; tentatively, D is TRBD1 (6 bases). The V and J ends lost 8 bases and 3 bases respectively, with 7 bases between them. The CDR3 length is 11 residues. Germline assignment: CDR1 SNHLY and CDR2 FYNNEI. CDR3 in DNA: TGTGCCAGCGCAGGGGACTATGGCTACACCTTC. This codes for CASAGDYGYTF.

The table lists this clonotype with a few counts. The chain combines TRBV4-1 with TRBJ2-3; D may be TRBD2 (5 bases). This CDR3 contains 16 residues. V was clipped by 1 base and J by 0 bases, with 11 bases between them. Germline values: CDR1 MGHRA, CDR2 YSYEKL. The chain's CDR3 is CASSQAKRSSTDTQYF. The DNA for the CDR3 is TGCGCCAGCAGCCAAGCAAAGCGGTCTAGCACAGATACGCAGTATTTT.

This clonotype has at least ten counts. V gene TRBV5-1 combines with J gene TRBJ2-7, with 10 bases fitting TRBD2. The germline CDR1 and CDR2 sequences are SGHRS and YFSETQ. The CDR3 runs to 15 residues. The V and J ends lost 4 bases and 2 bases, in that order; junction bases with no gene match: 6. The CDR3 here is CASSRLAGVTYEQYF. In DNA form, the CDR3 reads TGCGCCAGCAGCCGCCTAGCGGGAGTGACCTACGAGCAGTACTTC.

The V and J genes are TRBV6-4 and TRBJ2-5; D call uncertain. This CDR3 spans 18 amino acids. Trimming shortened V by 7 bases and J by 5 bases, and 29 bases separated the two germline ends. The germline gives CDR1 MRHNA, CDR2 SNTAGT. CDR3 bases: TGTGCCAGCACCAAGCGCCCGAAACAGACCTACGTGGGTGAGACCCAGTACTTC. Translation: CASTKRPKQTYVGETQYF.

The chain joins TRBV7-2 to TRBJ2-3; 9 positions agree with TRBD2. Germline CDR1 and CDR2: SGHTA and FQGNSA. The CDR3 is 14 amino acids. Losses at the gene ends were 1 base for V and 8 bases for J; bases not matched to a gene: 4. The DNA for the CDR3 is TGTGCCAGCAGCTTAGTAGCGGGAGACGCTACGCAGTATTTT. This codes for CASSLVAGDATQYF.